Sequencing of this T cell receptor (beta chain) was carried out in a study of CD8+ T cells in alopecia areata. Whole-study results and caveats: With tofacitinib ongoing, many expanded lesional clones persisted in both scalp and blood. Because of a solitary nonresponder, the connection of baseline CD8+ expansion to response stays uncertain.

The CDR3 has 16 amino acids. CDR1 is MNHEY and CDR2 is SMNVEV in the germline V gene (reference sequence). J was trimmed by 6 bases and V by 5 bases; bases with no gene match: 13. Extracted RNA was reverse transcribed into cDNA, the sequencing template. Sequencing was performed with immunoSEQ multiplex PCR; in TCRdb, only in-frame clones are kept and a portion is missing. Of 150,000 to 200,000 clones listed, 58% were seen once; the top ten hold roughly 5.8%. As for this clone: What it binds is unknown.

Described treatment: oral pan-JAK inhibitor, 5-10 mg twice daily. The chain joins TRBV27 to TRBJ1-5, with TRBD1 identical over 7 bases. This sequence originates from a human donor with alopecia areata. The material sequenced was CD4+ T cells sorted from blood, taken at week 24, from a patient treated with tofacitinib. This CDR3 reads CASSPRGRGDGQPQHF. CDR3 DNA sequence: TGTGCCAGCAGTCCCCGAGGCAGGGGGGATGGTCAGCCCCAGCATTTT.